This T cell receptor beta chain emerged from a study of control samples from healthy donors and cancer patients. V lost 3 bases to trimming and J lost 7 bases; unmatched junction nucleotides: 7. Germline V gene data show CDR1 as KGHSH and CDR2 as LQKENI. The CDR3 is 15 amino acids. The data were produced by immunoSEQ multiplex PCR, yet TCRdb's version contains in-frame clones alone and is incomplete. The sample carries 150,000 to 200,000 clones, 91% recorded once. This sequence originates from a woman aged 40 to 50 in good health. The rearrangement joins TRBV18 to TRBJ1-4, with TRBD1 identical over 8 bases. Sequencing was carried out using blood. In nucleotides, the CDR3 is TGTGCCAGCTCACCCTCAGGGGGCCGAAGTGAAAAACTGTTTTTT. The encoded protein is CASSPSGGRSEKLFF.